Here is one T cell receptor (beta chain) with its context. These data are taken from a study of blood T cell repertoires in COVID-19. The germline V gene has CDR1 SGHNT and CDR2 YENEEA. The CDR3 is 15 amino acids. The junction had 9 bases not matched to a gene; V was cut back by 6 bases and J by 5 bases. Sequencing was performed with immunoSEQ multiplex PCR; in TCRdb, only in-frame clones are kept and a portion is missing. The sample has 390,000 or so clones, roughly 85% seen once. This receptor was obtained from a woman in her 30s with active or convalescent COVID-19. This chain connects TRBV11-3 to TRBJ1-1; 10 nucleotides agree with TRBD1. Source material: peripheral blood. The CDR3 sequence: CASSSSRDRGTEAFF. CDR3 nucleotide sequence: TGTGCCAGCAGTTCAAGCCGGGACAGGGGTACTGAAGCTTTCTTT.